This TCR beta chain was recorded in a study of blood T cell repertoires in COVID-19. Study summary: The United States, Italy and Spain were the sources of the acute and convalescent COVID-19 samples.

The protocol was immunoSEQ multiplex PCR, while the TCRdb copy is restricted to in-frame clones and leaves out a portion. The sample has 250,000 or so clones, roughly nine tenths seen once. The TCR sequence derives from a man aged 40-55 years with active or convalescent COVID-19. The sample comprised peripheral blood.

The CDR3 coding sequence is TGTGCCAGTAGTGTATCAGGGGGCGGGATTCAGCCCCAGCATTTT. Protein sequence: CASSVSGGGIQPQHF. The chain has TRBV19 and TRBJ1-5; 8 bases map to TRBD1. Trimming removed 5 bases from V and 6 bases from J; junction bases left unmatched: 9. The CDR3 extends over 15 amino acids. Germline CDR1 LNHDA, CDR2 SQIVND (reference sequence).